The TCR beta chain under discussion was sequenced for a study of blood T cell repertoires in COVID-19 (dated by TCRdb to the early 2020s). About the full investigation: The collaborator samples originated in the United States, Italy and Spain and spanned the acute and convalescent phases of COVID-19. The repertoires were released in a freely available public database intended as a resource for research on the immune response to SARS-CoV-2. The prospective study material was composed of cDNA or gDNA derived from T cells, B-cell-depleted T cells, or PBMCs. The samples were drawn from the first 160 participants of the ongoing ImmuneRACE study and from some 1,300 subjects provided by 6 global collaborators. Nearly every sample came with metadata listing a de-identified subject ID, COVID-19 status, age in years and sex. Subjects who had been exposed to COVID-19, were actively infected with it, or had recovered from it provided the deeply sampled blood TCRbeta repertoires that made up the dataset. Where HLA class I and class II types were available, the types were taken from metadata supplied by the sample provider, not from assay-based typing.

In Seattle, one collaborating source enrolled patients while the infection was active and tracked those patients longitudinally over the course of disease. Each collaborating institution followed its own protocols to collect whole blood in K2EDTA tubes. For TCRbeta analysis, collaborators shipped samples as frozen whole blood, isolated PBMCs, or DNA extracted from either of those sample types. Overall study outcomes, separate from this receptor: The amount of clinical and demographic metadata varied by source and participant and was provided uncurated.

About this clone itself: Which antigen it targets is not known. There are no base qualities to consult, and no much larger clone falls within one base.

TCRbeta CDR3 regions were amplified from genomic DNA using the immunoSEQ Assay, a bias-controlled multiplex PCR. The study's processing was this. Nucleated cell counts per sample were estimated from amplification of reference gene primers within the assay. Sequence reads were collapsed and filtered to measure the absolute abundance of every unique TCRbeta CDR3 rearrangement. For each sample, productive Simpson clonality was calculated by taking the square root of Simpson's diversity index across productive rearrangements. This is the immuneACCESS table as TCRdb keeps it, with only in-frame sequences that have V and J called. A part of the clones is gone; compared with another copy, unresolved V genes explain less than half, and the rest is unexplained. V, J and clone size are those of that table, while D and trimming were read from the DNA. This sample is represented by roughly 350,000 clones; around nine tenths of them were singletons. Together, the top ten hold 5.5% to 7.5% of the sample.

The germline V gene yields MDHEN for CDR1 and SYDVKM for CDR2. V and J lose 2 bases and 5 bases, and a span of 18 bases separates them. Its CDR3 holds 17 amino acids, cysteine through phenylalanine. CDR3 DNA only is kept here, 51 bases in frame from base 1. The specimen was peripheral blood. The TCR originated in a woman in her 70s with COVID-19, enrolled during active disease. The rearrangement joined TRBV28 to TRBJ1-4; matching of 5 bases hints at TRBD1 as the D gene. The CDR3 reads CASSLPLGALKNEKLFF. The nucleotides are TGTGCCAGCAGTTTACCCCTAGGGGCTCTAAAGAATGAAAAACTGTTTTTT. With the rest looked up from the reference TRBV28 and TRBJ1-4 genes rather than sequenced, the full variable domain is DVKVTQSSRYLVKRTGEKVFLECVQDMDHENMFWYRQDPGLGLRLIYFSYDVKMKEKGDIPEGYSVSREKKERFSLILESASTNQTSMYLCASSLPLGALKNEKLFFGSGTQLSVL.